Presented here are 16 T cell receptor beta chains from one specimen sequenced in a study of cytomegalovirus exposure and HLA in healthy donors. The PCR contained 60 Vbeta and 13 Jbeta primers. Sequencing used immunoSEQ multiplex PCR; TCRdb keeps in-frame clones, though not all of them. The sample carries roughly 200,000 clones, approximately 12% recorded once. Sequenced input: PBMCs. Receptors originate from a middle-aged man in good health and CMV-seropositive.

The rearrangement joins TRBV6-1 to TRBJ2-1; perhaps TRBD1 as D (6 bases). From germline, CDR1 is MNHNS and CDR2 SASEGT. The CDR3 length is 13 residues. Trimming took off 6 bases at V and 4 bases at J, with 10 bases between the two ends. DNA of the CDR3: TGTGCCAGCAGCTGGGACAATTACAATGAGCAGTTCTTC. Translation gives CASSWDNYNEQFF.

The chain combines TRBV19 with TRBJ2-7; 15 bases agree with TRBD2. The V and J ends lost 9 bases and 0 bases, in that order; junction bases with no gene match: 9. This CDR3 region has 17 residues. In germline, CDR1 is LNHDA, CDR2 SQIVND (reference sequence). This chain's CDR3 is CASSGTSGGSASYEQYF. DNA for the CDR3: TGTGCCAGCTCCGGGACTAGCGGGGGGTCGGCCTCCTACGAGCAGTACTTC.

The chain has TRBV25-1 and TRBJ1-3, with D perhaps TRBD1 (6 bases). V was trimmed by 4 bases and J by 5 bases, leaving 18 bases between them. Germline lookup yields CDR1 MGHDK and CDR2 SYGVNS. This CDR3 has 16 residues. The CDR3 nucleotides are TGTGCCAGCAGTGCGCGGTCGGTGGACAGCCGAAACACCATATATTTT. This encodes CASSARSVDSRNTIYF.

The chain recombines TRBV6-6 with TRBJ1-3; 7 bases agree with TRBD1. V lost 5 bases to trimming and J lost 4 bases; unmatched junction nucleotides: 5. Per germline, CDR1 MNHNY and CDR2 SVGAGI (reference sequence). The CDR3 is 14 residues long. This chain's CDR3 is CASSRTGGGNTIYF. CDR3 nucleotides: TGTGCCAGCAGTCGGACAGGTGGAGGAAACACCATATATTTT.

This clone was recorded a few times. This CDR3 is CASSFGGANTGELFF. Written as DNA, the CDR3 is TGTGCCAGCAGTTTCGGCGGGGCGAACACCGGGGAGCTGTTTTTT. The chain employs TRBV28 and TRBJ2-2, with D possibly being TRBD2 (6 bases). V was cut by 3 bases and J by 0 bases, with 8 bases left in between. The CDR3 covers 15 residues. Germline V lookup: CDR1 MDHEN, CDR2 SYDVKM. Full variable domain (outside the CDR3, taken from reference TRBV28 and TRBJ2-2): DVKVTQSSRYLVKRTGEKVFLECVQDMDHENMFWYRQDPGLGLRLIYFSYDVKMKEKGDIPEGYSVSREKKERFSLILESASTNQTSMYLCASSFGGANTGELFFGEGSRLTVL.

This clone was found a few times. The chain is built from TRBV7-9 and TRBJ1-2; 7 bases line up with TRBD1. Germline V CDR1 and CDR2: SEHNR, FQNEAQ (reference sequence). V was clipped by 1 base and J by 2 bases; unmatched bases: 4. The CDR3 extends over 15 amino acids. CDR3 nucleotide sequence: TGTGCCAGCAGCTTAGGACAGGGAAGGAACTATGGCTACACCTTC. Amino acid sequence: CASSLGQGRNYGYTF.

The rearrangement joins TRBV5-5 to TRBJ1-2, with 8 nucleotides matching TRBD1. V shed 0 bases and J 8 bases; nucleotides not matched to a gene: 9. CDR1 and CDR2 from the germline V gene are SGHKS and YYEKEE (reference sequence). CDR3 length equals 15 residues. CDR3 in DNA: TGTGCCAGCAGCTTGGCCTGGACAGGGCGGGACGGCTACACCTTC. Translated: CASSLAWTGRDGYTF.

The genes are TRBV18 and TRBJ2-4, with 9 bases matching TRBD1. Germline V gene data show CDR1 as KGHSH and CDR2 as LQKENI. CDR3 size: 18 residues. Germline trimming cut 4 bases from V and 6 bases from J; bases unmatched to any gene: 16. The CDR3 DNA reads as TGTGCCAGCTCACTAGATGGACCTGGGACAGGGCGTGGAAACATTCAGTACTTC. This gives the protein CASSLDGPGTGRGNIQYF.

The chain combines TRBV11-2 with TRBJ2-7; 13 nucleotides line up with TRBD2. The V segment lost 1 base and the J segment 3 bases; nucleotides outside the gene matches: 0. Germline assignment: CDR1 SGHAT and CDR2 FQNNGV. This CDR3 spans 15 amino acids. The CDR3 nucleotides read TGTGCCAGCAGCTTAGGACTAGCGGGGGGCTACGAGCAGTACGTC. This encodes CASSLGLAGGYEQYV.

This clone was found a few times. This chain connects TRBV28 to TRBJ1-2, with D perhaps TRBD1 (6 bases). The V gene lost 7 bases and the J gene lost 2 bases, with 17 bases spanning the gap. The CDR3 consists of 15 residues. The germline CDR1 and CDR2 sequences are MDHEN and SYDVKM. The CDR3 region is CASKQGGSRNYGYTF. For the CDR3, the DNA is TGTGCCAGCAAACAAGGGGGATCTCGGAACTATGGCTACACCTTC.

This chain joins TRBV30 and TRBJ2-3; 14 nucleotides align to TRBD2. The CDR3 contains 15 residues. Trimming took 3 bases from V and 4 from J; bases not matched to a gene: 3. Germline CDR1 and CDR2: GTSNPN and SVGIG (reference sequence). The CDR3 DNA follows: TGTGCCTGGAGAGGACTAGCGGGGGGTCCAGATACGCAGTATTTT. This gives the protein CAWRGLAGGPDTQYF.

This chain joins TRBV28 and TRBJ2-5; TRBD1 aligns across 8 bases. V was pared by 5 bases and J by 2 bases, with 4 bases of the junction left unmatched. Germline V CDR1 and CDR2: MDHEN, SYDVKM. There are 14 residues in the CDR3. In DNA form, the CDR3 reads TGTGCCAGCAGTGCCCGGACAGGGCAAGAGACCCAGTACTTC. Protein sequence: CASSARTGQETQYF.

This clone was recorded a few times. The chain recombines TRBV5-1 with TRBJ1-6; 8 bases match TRBD1. Germline V gene sequence: CDR1 SGHRS, CDR2 YFSETQ. J gave up 7 bases and V 1 base, and 4 bases lay outside the gene matches. The length of the CDR3 is 15 residues. Written as DNA, the CDR3 is TGCGCCAGCAGCTTGCGGACAGGGAGGAATTCACCCCTCCACTTT. Its protein is CASSLRTGRNSPLHF.

This clone has a handful of counts. The chain has TRBV15 and TRBJ1-6, with 9 nucleotides matching TRBD1. The CDR3 contains 15 residues. CDR1 and CDR2 from the germline V gene are LNHNV and YYDKDF (reference sequence). V shed 2 bases and J 7 bases; nucleotides not matched to a gene: 3. The CDR3 reads CATSRPDRGNSPLHF. The DNA for the CDR3 is TGTGCCACCAGCAGACCGGACAGGGGAAATTCACCCCTCCACTTT.

This rearrangement joins TRBV5-1 to TRBJ2-2, with D possibly matching TRBD1 (6 bases). Germline CDR1 SGHRS, CDR2 YFSETQ. Between the trimmed V and J ends, which lost 0 bases and 4 bases, there was a span of 10 bases. This CDR3 contains 15 residues. The CDR3 region has the DNA TGCGCCAGCAGCTTGGCTGGACAGTTCACCGGGGAGCTGTTTTTT. This gives the protein CASSLAGQFTGELFF.

This chain uses TRBV2 with TRBJ2-2, with TRBD1 matching over 7 bases. The V segment lost 4 bases and the J segment 3 bases; nucleotides outside the gene matches: 8. The CDR3 sequence is 16 residues long. CDR1 and CDR2 from the germline V gene are SNHLY and FYNNEI. CDR3 coding DNA: TGTGCCAGCAGTGTTGTAGAGGGGGCTGACACCGGGGAGCTGTTTTTT. This codes for CASSVVEGADTGELFF.